Reported below is one T cell receptor beta chain. The CDR3 has 17 residues. The germline V gene encodes CDR1 MNHEY and CDR2 SMNVEV (reference sequence). Trimming removed 5 bases at V and 2 bases at J, with 16 bases between. Produced via immunoSEQ multiplex PCR; TCRdb's table is partial and in-frame only. The sample holds about 30,000 clones, around 87% seen once. This entry is derived from a study of PD-L1 blockade in urothelial cancer. Study at large: Patients' prior chemotherapy regimens numbered 0 to 3. Blood analysis was done at 3 weeks (second dose) and 6 weeks after treatment began.

The input for sequencing was PBMCs, taken around atezolizumab (anti-PD-L1) treatment. This receptor was taken from a man over 45 with urothelial cancer. The chain carries TRBV27 and TRBJ2-6, with D possibly matching TRBD1 (6 bases). The CDR3 is CASSPRTTGAGANVLTF. The CDR3 DNA is TGTGCCAGCAGTCCCCGAACGACAGGTGCTGGGGCCAACGTCCTGACTTTC. Together with reference TRBV27 and TRBJ2-6, the CDR3 gives the full variable domain: EAQVTQNPRYLITVTGKKLTVTCSQNMNHEYMSWYRQDPGLGLRQIYYSMNVEVTDKGDVPEGYKVSRKEKRNFPLILESPSPNQTSLYFCASSPRTTGAGANVLTFGAGSRLTVL.